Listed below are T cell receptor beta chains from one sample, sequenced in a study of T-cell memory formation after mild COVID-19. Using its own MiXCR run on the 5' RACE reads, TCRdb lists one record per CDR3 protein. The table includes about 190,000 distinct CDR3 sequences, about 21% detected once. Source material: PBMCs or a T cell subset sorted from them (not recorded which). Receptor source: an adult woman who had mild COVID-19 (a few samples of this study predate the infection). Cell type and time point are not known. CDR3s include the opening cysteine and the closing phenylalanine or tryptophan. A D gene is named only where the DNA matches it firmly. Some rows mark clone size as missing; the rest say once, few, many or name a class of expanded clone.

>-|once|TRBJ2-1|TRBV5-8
TGTGCCAGCAGCGCAGGACCGGAGAGTGAGCAGTTCTTC
CASSAGPESEQFF
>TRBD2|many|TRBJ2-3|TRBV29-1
TGCAGCGTCCCAACTAGCGCGGGAGGGTCTGGAGATACGCAGTATTTT
CSVPTSAGGSGDTQYF
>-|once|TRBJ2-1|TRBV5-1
TGCGCCAGCAGCTTGGCCACAGGGTTCACCCTGTTCTTC
CASSLATGFTLFF
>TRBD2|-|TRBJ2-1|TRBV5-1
TGCGCCAGCAGCTTGGGTAGCGGGGGCCCAAACAATGAGCAGTTCTTC
CASSLGSGGPNNEQFF
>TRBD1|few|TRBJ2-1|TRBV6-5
TGTGCCAGCAGTCCCCTGGGACAGGCGGGCCAAGAGCAGTTCTTC
CASSPLGQAGQEQFF
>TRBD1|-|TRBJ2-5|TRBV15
TGTGCCACCAGCACTGACAGGGAGTCAGAAGAGACCCAGTACTTC
CATSTDRESEETQYF
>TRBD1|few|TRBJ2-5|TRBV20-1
TGCAGTGCTACCAGCGATGGACAGGAGGTCGCGACCCAGTACTTC
CSATSDGQEVATQYF
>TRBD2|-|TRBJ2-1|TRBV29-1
TGCAGCGTTGCGGGCGGGGGGGACAATGAGCAGTTCTTC
CSVAGGGDNEQFF
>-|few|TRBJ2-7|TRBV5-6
TGTGCCAGCAGCTTGTCAGGGGCCTACGAGCAGTACTTC
CASSLSGAYEQYF
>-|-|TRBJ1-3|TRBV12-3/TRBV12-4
TGTGCCAGCAGTTTCTACCGCGCACACTCTGGAAACACCATATATTTT
CASSFYRAHSGNTIYF
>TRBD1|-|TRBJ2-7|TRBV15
TGTGCCACCACTGAATGGACAGGGGCCTACGAGCAGTACTTC
CATTEWTGAYEQYF
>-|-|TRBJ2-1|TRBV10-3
TGTGCCATCAGTGACCCCGGAGGTATACAGTTCTTC
CAISDPGGIQFF
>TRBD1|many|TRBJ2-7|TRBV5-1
TGCGCCAGCAGCTTGGGACAGGGGATCTACGAGCAGTACTTC
CASSLGQGIYEQYF
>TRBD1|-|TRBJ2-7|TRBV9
TGTGCCAGCAGCGTAGGTTGGGACAGTACCTACGAGCAGTACTTC
CASSVGWDSTYEQYF
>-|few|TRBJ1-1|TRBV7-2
TGTGCCAGCAGCAACCACCTACAGGGACTAACTGAAGCTTTCTTT
CASSNHLQGLTEAFF
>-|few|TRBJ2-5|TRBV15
TGTGCCACCAGCCCCCTCACGGGGACCCAGTACTTC
CATSPLTGTQYF
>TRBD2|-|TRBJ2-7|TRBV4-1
TGCGCCAGCAGCCAAGTCCCCCTAGCGGGCGCACGCGAGCAGTACTTC
CASSQVPLAGAREQYF
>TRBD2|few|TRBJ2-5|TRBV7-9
TGTGCCACCCGGACCGGGGGGGCCGTTGAGACCCAGTACTTC
CATRTGGAVETQYF
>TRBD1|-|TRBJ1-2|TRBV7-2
TGTGCCAGCAGCTTAGGGCCGACAGGGTCGGAAGGCTACACCTTC
CASSLGPTGSEGYTF
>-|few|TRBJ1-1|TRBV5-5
TGTGCCAGCAGCTTGGTAACAGGGACTGAAGCTTTCTTT
CASSLVTGTEAFF
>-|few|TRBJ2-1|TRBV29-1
TGCAGCACGACTACTTACAATGAGCAGTTCTTC
CSTTTYNEQFF
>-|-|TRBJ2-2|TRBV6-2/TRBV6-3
-
CASSDGWAPGIF
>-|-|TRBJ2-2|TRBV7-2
TGTGCCAGCAGCTTAAATGAGTATCGGACCACCGGGGAGCTGTTTTTT
CASSLNEYRTTGELFF
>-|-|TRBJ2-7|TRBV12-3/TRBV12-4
TGTGCCAGCAGTTTAGGGGTGGCTCCTTACGAGCAGTACTTC
CASSLGVAPYEQYF
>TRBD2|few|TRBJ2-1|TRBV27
TGTGCCAGCAGCCCTACTCCGACTAGCGGGAGCAATGAGCAGTTCTTC
CASSPTPTSGSNEQFF
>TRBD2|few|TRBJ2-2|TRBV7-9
TGTGCCAGCAGCCCTAGCGGGAGGGCCACCGGGGAGCTGTTTTTT
CASSPSGRATGELFF
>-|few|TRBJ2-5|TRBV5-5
TGTGCCAGCAGCTTGGGTCAGTTCCAAGAGACCCAGTACTTC
CASSLGQFQETQYF
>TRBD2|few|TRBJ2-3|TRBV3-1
TGTGCCAGCAGCACGTGGACTAGCGAGCGCACAGATACGCAGTATTTT
CASSTWTSERTDTQYF
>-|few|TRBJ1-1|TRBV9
TGTGCCAGCAGCGTAGGGACCGCAAGCTATTGGGAAGCTTTCTTT
CASSVGTASYWEAFF
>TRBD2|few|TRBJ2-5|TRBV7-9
TGTGCCAGCAGCCTGACTAGCGGAGAGACCCAGTACTTC
CASSLTSGETQYF
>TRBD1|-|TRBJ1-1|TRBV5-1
TGCGCCAGCAGCTTGGGAGGGACAGGGATGGTTGAAGCTTTCTTT
CASSLGGTGMVEAFF
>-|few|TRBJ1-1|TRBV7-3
TGTGCCAGCAGCCGGTTCGGGGGGACTGAAGCTTTCTTT
CASSRFGGTEAFF
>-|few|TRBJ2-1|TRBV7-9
TGTGCCAGCAGCTTAGAGGAGGGATCCACCTACAATGAGCAGTTCTTC
CASSLEEGSTYNEQFF
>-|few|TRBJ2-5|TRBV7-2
TGTGCCAGCAGCCCTAGTCCCCTCCGACAGGTACAAGAGACCCAGTACTTC
CASSPSPLRQVQETQYF
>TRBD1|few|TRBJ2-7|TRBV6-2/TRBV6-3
TGTGCCAGCAGTCCCGGACAGGCCTCCTACGAGCAGTACTTC
CASSPGQASYEQYF